The present T cell receptor beta chain was sequenced within a study of blood T cells in healthy people across ages. As concerns this clonotype: The antigen remains unidentified.

The second PCR ran 7 to 11 cycles with a sample-barcoded 5' primer and J-beta primers. TCRdb recomputed calls from the 5' RACE reads with MiXCR, one row per CDR3 protein. The sample has over 950,000 distinct CDR3 sequences, roughly two fifths seen once; the top ten hold around 14%. Broader study findings: Not knowing donor CMV status may have confounded expanded clonotype changes.

Each donor's blood draw was approximately 10 milliliters of peripheral blood. Each sample used at least 6 million PBMCs. The germline V gene encodes CDR1 MGHRA and CDR2 YSYEKL. CDR3 length: 18 residues. With 4 bases clipped from V and 6 bases from J, the junction kept 18 bases outside the gene matches. The sequenced material came from blood. The V and J genes are TRBV4-1 and TRBJ1-2; 9 bases are shared with TRBD1. The source is a man younger than 30 in good health. The CDR3 here is CASSRETGTGIVGDGYTF. In DNA, the CDR3 is TGCGCCAGCAGCCGCGAGACGGGGACAGGGATCGTTGGTGATGGCTACACCTTC.